The rows below give T cell receptor beta chains drawn from one sample of a study of T cells in Graves' hyperthyroidism and ophthalmopathy. Via MiXCR, TCRdb re-called the multiplex PCR reads, giving one row per CDR3 protein. The profile covers around 580,000 distinct CDR3 sequences, with under 60% appearing a single time and about 8% taken by the ten largest. The sample taken for sequencing was peripheral blood or thyroid tissue (not recorded which). The receptors were sampled from a woman between 18 and 29 years old with Graves' hyperthyroidism. CDR3s include the opening cysteine and the closing phenylalanine or tryptophan. A D gene is named only where the DNA matches it firmly. Expanded clones are given a class, and other clones once, few, many or no size at all.

TRBD1	TRBJ1-2	TRBV30	few	TGTGCCTGGAATAAACGGGGACAGTCTAACTATGGCTACACCTTC	CAWNKRGQSNYGYTF
NA	TRBJ2-5	TRBV15	many	TGTGCCACCAGCAGAGGAGGCGTAGGGGTGGAGACCCAGTACTTC	CATSRGGVGVETQYF
NA	TRBJ2-5	TRBV14	many	TGTGCCAGCAGACTAAGCGGCCAAGAGACCCAGTACTTC	CASRLSGQETQYF
NA	TRBJ2-5	TRBV6-5	NA	TGTGCCAGCAGTTACTGGGGGACCCAGTACTTC	CASSYWGTQYF
TRBD1	TRBJ2-7	TRBV7-9	NA	TGTGCCAGCAGCAGCTACCCGGGACAGGGGGACGAGCAGTACTTC	CASSSYPGQGDEQYF
NA	TRBJ1-5	TRBV20-1	NA	TGCAGTGCTAGGGGACTAGCGGGAGGCAATCAGCCCCAGCATTTT	CSARGLAGGNQPQHF
NA	TRBJ1-1	TRBV12-3/TRBV12-4	many	TGTGCCAGCAGCCTTACTTGGAACACTGAAGCTTTCTTT	CASSLTWNTEAFF
TRBD2	TRBJ2-2	TRBV4-1	NA	TGCGCCAGCAGCTTCCGACTAGCGGGATTCGCGAACACCGGGGAGCTGTTTTTT	CASSFRLAGFANTGELFF
TRBD2	TRBJ2-7	TRBV12-3/TRBV12-4	many	TGTGCCAGCAGACCCTGGGGGACTAGCGGGTCGGGAGAGCAGTACTTC	CASRPWGTSGSGEQYF
TRBD1	TRBJ1-2	TRBV2	many	TGTGCCAGCAGTGAAAGGGGGCCGCAGGCTAACTATGGCTACACCTTC	CASSERGPQANYGYTF
TRBD1	TRBJ1-1	TRBV29-1	NA	TGCAGCGTTAGACAGGGAGGCAGACACATGAACACTGAAGCTTTCTTT	CSVRQGGRHMNTEAFF
NA	TRBJ1-3	TRBV9	many	TGTGCCAGCAGCCCTCGACCGAACTCTGGAAACACCATATATTTT	CASSPRPNSGNTIYF
TRBD1	TRBJ1-1	TRBV9	NA	TGTGCCAGCAGCTATGGGACAGACATGAACACTGAAGCTTTCTTT	CASSYGTDMNTEAFF
TRBD2	TRBJ2-5	TRBV7-3	many	TGTGCCAGCAGCACAGGACTAGCGGGCTACCAAGAGACCCAGTACTTC	CASSTGLAGYQETQYF
NA	TRBJ2-5	TRBV29-1	NA	TGCAGCGTTGTTGCGGTTGGTGAGACCCAGTACTTC	CSVVAVGETQYF
TRBD1	TRBJ2-5	TRBV24-1	few	TGTGCCACCAGTGAGGCCCGACAGGGGCGGGAGACCCAGTACTTC	CATSEARQGRETQYF
NA	TRBJ1-4	TRBV2	NA	TGTGCCAGCAGCACTAGCGGGCGGGGTGAAAAACTGTTTTTT	CASSTSGRGEKLFF
TRBD2	TRBJ2-7	TRBV20-1	many	TGCAGTGCTAGATCAAGACTAGCGGAGATCTACGAGCAGTACTTC	CSARSRLAEIYEQYF
TRBD1	TRBJ1-2	TRBV24-1	NA	TGTGCCACCAGTGATAGGACAGGGGTCCTCGGTTATGGCTACACCTTC	CATSDRTGVLGYGYTF
NA	TRBJ1-1	TRBV18	NA	TGTGCCAGCTCGCAAGTAACAGGGTCTGAAGCTTTCTTT	CASSQVTGSEAFF
NA	TRBJ1-5	TRBV12-3/TRBV12-4	many	TGTGCCAGCAGTTTCTCGTGGAGGGGCAATCAGCCCCAGCATTTT	CASSFSWRGNQPQHF
NA	TRBJ1-2	TRBV18	NA	TGTGCCAGCTCAAATCCGACTCGCCGGGAGGTAGTCTATGGCTACACCTTC	CASSNPTRREVVYGYTF
NA	TRBJ2-1	TRBV12-3/TRBV12-4	NA	TGTGCCAGTAACCAGGGCATGGATGAGCAGTTCTTC	CASNQGMDEQFF
TRBD2	TRBJ2-5	TRBV29-1	NA	TGCAGCGTTTTAGGGACTAGCGGAGAGACCCAGTACTTC	CSVLGTSGETQYF
NA	TRBJ2-6	TRBV27	many	TGTGCCAGCACTAGGGGCGGTGGGGCCAACGTCCTGACTTTC	CASTRGGGANVLTF
NA	TRBJ1-5	TRBV5-6	many	TGTGCCAGCAGCTTGGGCAGGGTAAGCAATCAGCCCCAGCATTTT	CASSLGRVSNQPQHF
TRBD2	TRBJ2-7	TRBV29-1	NA	TGCAGTTTGCCTAGCGGCATCTCGGGGGAGCAGTACTTC	CSLPSGISGEQYF
NA	TRBJ2-5	TRBV7-2	NA	TGTGCCAGCAGCCAACCGGGACAAAACAACTACGAGACCCAGTACTTC	CASSQPGQNNYETQYF
TRBD2	TRBJ2-7	TRBV19	many	TGTGCCAGTAGTTCCGGGACTAGCGGGATCTACGAGCAGTACTTC	CASSSGTSGIYEQYF
NA	TRBJ2-3	TRBV2	few	TGTGCCAGCAACAATGGACAGTTGTATTTT	CASNNGQLYF
NA	TRBJ1-6	TRBV29-1	NA	TGCAGTTACGCCCGGGAAGTCAATTCACCCCTCCACTTT	CSYAREVNSPLHF
TRBD1	TRBJ1-4	TRBV7-9	many	TGTGCCAGCAGGGAAACAGGGGGCTCTGAAAAACTGTTTTTT	CASRETGGSEKLFF
TRBD1	TRBJ2-2	TRBV29-1	NA	TGCAGCGTTAGGGCAGGGGGCGGGGAGCTGTTTTTT	CSVRAGGGELFF
TRBD2	TRBJ2-7	TRBV2	many	TGTGCCAGCCTCGGGAGGGCAGACGAGCAGTACTTC	CASLGRADEQYF
TRBD2	TRBJ2-5	TRBV5-8	many	TGTGCCAGCAGCTTGGAGCGGGAGGGCCTATTAGAGACCCAGTACTTC	CASSLEREGLLETQYF
NA	TRBJ2-7	TRBV4-1	many	TGCGCCAGCAGCCAAGCTGGGGGCGCCTGGGGCGAGCAGTACTTC	CASSQAGGAWGEQYF
NA	TRBJ1-6	TRBV20-1	NA	TGCAGCGGAGTTAGCGCCCACAGGGCTGGGAGTTCACCCCTCCACTTT	CSGVSAHRAGSSPLHF
TRBD2	TRBJ2-1	TRBV24-1	NA	TGTGCCACCAGTGATCAGACTAGCGCGGGGAATGAGCAGTTCTTC	CATSDQTSAGNEQFF
NA	TRBJ1-2	TRBV29-1	many	TGCAGCGTTCGGGCCGCCGCCAATTTAAACTATGGCTACACCTTC	CSVRAAANLNYGYTF
NA	TRBJ1-2	TRBV7-9	medium-sized	TGTGCCAGCAGCTCGCAGGGGACTAACTATGGCTACACCTTC	CASSSQGTNYGYTF
TRBD2	TRBJ2-7	TRBV20-1	many	TGCAGTGCTATTAGCGGGAGGGCCTCCTACGAGCAGTACTTC	CSAISGRASYEQYF
TRBD1	TRBJ1-6	TRBV27	many	TGTGCCAGCGGCCACGGAGGACAGGCGGTGCCACCCCTCCACTTT	CASGHGGQAVPPLHF
NA	TRBJ2-6	TRBV10-3	NA	TGTGCCATCAGTGAATACGGGCCAGGGCTCTCTGGGGCCAACGTCCTGACTTTC	CAISEYGPGLSGANVLTF
TRBD1	TRBJ1-1	TRBV29-1	NA	TGCAGCGGGGGACAGATGAACACTGAAGCTTTCTTT	CSGGQMNTEAFF
NA	TRBJ2-5	TRBV10-2	NA	TGCGCCAGTAAGGCCGAGCGAGAGACCCAGTACTTC	CASKAERETQYF
NA	TRBJ2-7	TRBV6-1	many	TGTGCCAGCAGTGAATACGATTACGAGCAGTACTTC	CASSEYDYEQYF
NA	TRBJ1-5	TRBV27	few	TGTGCCAGCAGTTTATCGAGTGATCAGCCCCAGCATTTT	CASSLSSDQPQHF
NA	TRBJ1-1	TRBV5-1	NA	TGCGCCAGCAGCTTTAAGGGCACTGAAGCTTTCTTT	CASSFKGTEAFF
NA	TRBJ2-5	TRBV2	NA	TGTGCTCGGGAGTCGGAGACCCAGTACTTC	CARESETQYF
NA	TRBJ1-1	TRBV6-5	many	TGTGCCAGCAGTTACTCGTCCCTCGAAAGGGACACTGAAGCTTTCTTT	CASSYSSLERDTEAFF
NA	TRBJ2-2	TRBV7-6	many	TGTGCCAGCAGCTTAGAACAGAACACCGGGGAGCTGTTTTTT	CASSLEQNTGELFF
NA	TRBJ2-5	TRBV2	NA	TGTGCCAGCAGTGAAGATTTTGCAGTCAAAGAGACCCAGTACTTC	CASSEDFAVKETQYF
NA	TRBJ2-7	TRBV7-3	few	TGTGCCAGCAGCTTACAGGGAGGCTACGACGAGCAGTACTTC	CASSLQGGYDEQYF